This entry is about one TCR beta chain. The data were taken from a study of blood T cell repertoires in COVID-19. The overall study: The cDNA or gDNA used as material had been derived from T cells, B-cell-depleted T cells, or PBMCs.

Germline loops: CDR1 MDHEN, CDR2 SYDVKM. V lost 5 bases and J lost 8, with 12 bases in between. CDR3 length: 12 residues. Clones were sequenced by immunoSEQ multiplex PCR, and TCRdb holds only the in-frame ones, with some missing. This table holds about 220,000 clones, over 75% found once. This sequence was found in a human donor in a cohort sampled during active COVID-19. The rearrangement links TRBV28 to TRBJ1-2; D is perhaps TRBD1 (5 bases). The sample taken for sequencing was peripheral blood. CDR3 nucleotides: TGTGCCAGCAGTGCAGGGTCTGGCGGCTACACCTTC. Encoded protein: CASSAGSGGYTF.